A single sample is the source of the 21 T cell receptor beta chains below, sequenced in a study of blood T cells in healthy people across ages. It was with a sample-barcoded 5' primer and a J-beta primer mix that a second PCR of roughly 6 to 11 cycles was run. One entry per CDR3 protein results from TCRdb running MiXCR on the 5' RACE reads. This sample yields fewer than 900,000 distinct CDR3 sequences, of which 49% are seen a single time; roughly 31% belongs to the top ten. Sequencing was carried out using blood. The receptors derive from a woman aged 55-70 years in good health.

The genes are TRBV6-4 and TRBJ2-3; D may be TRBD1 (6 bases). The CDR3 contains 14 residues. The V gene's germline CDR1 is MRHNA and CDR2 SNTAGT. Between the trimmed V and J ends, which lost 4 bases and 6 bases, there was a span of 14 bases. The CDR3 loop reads CASSVEQGSDTQYF. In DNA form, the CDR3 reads TGTGCCAGCAGTGTAGAACAGGGCAGCGATACGCAGTATTTT.

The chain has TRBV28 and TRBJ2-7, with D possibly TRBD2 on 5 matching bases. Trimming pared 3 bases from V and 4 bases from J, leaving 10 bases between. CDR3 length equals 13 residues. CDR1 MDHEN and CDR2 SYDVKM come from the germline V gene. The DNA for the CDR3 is TGTGCCAGCAGTTTTCCTAGCCTATACGAGCAGTACTTC. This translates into CASSFPSLYEQYF.

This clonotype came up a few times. CDR3 sequence (DNA): TGTGCCAGCAGTTCGGGGCGGGAAGCCAAAAACATTCAGTACTTC. It encodes CASSSGREAKNIQYF. The V call is TRBV7-9, the J call TRBJ2-4; D is possibly TRBD2 (6 bases). Per the germline V gene, CDR1 is SEHNR and CDR2 is FQNEAQ (reference sequence). This CDR3 has 15 amino acids. Trimming removed 6 bases from V and 0 bases from J, with 12 bases in between.

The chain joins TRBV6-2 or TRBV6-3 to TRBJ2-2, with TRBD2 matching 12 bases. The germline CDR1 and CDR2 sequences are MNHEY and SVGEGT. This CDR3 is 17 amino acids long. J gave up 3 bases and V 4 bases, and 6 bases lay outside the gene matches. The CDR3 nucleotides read TGTGCCAGCAGTTTCCTAGCGGGAGGGCCGGACACCGGGGAGCTGTTTTTT. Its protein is CASSFLAGGPDTGELFF.

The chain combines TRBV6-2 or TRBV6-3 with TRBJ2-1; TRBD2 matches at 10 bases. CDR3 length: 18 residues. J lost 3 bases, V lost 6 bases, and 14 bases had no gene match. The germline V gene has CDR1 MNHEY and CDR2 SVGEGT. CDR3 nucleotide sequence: TGTGCCAGCAGCCATCCTACCCGGACTAGCGGTTACTACAATGAGCAGTTCTTC. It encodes CASSHPTRTSGYYNEQFF.

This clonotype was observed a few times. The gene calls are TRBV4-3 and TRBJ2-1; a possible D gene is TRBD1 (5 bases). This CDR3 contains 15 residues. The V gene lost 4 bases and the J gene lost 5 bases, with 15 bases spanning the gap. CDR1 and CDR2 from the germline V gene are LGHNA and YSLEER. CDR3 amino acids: CASSLVWADNNEQFF. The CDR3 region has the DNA TGCGCCAGCAGCCTAGTCTGGGCGGACAACAATGAGCAGTTCTTC.

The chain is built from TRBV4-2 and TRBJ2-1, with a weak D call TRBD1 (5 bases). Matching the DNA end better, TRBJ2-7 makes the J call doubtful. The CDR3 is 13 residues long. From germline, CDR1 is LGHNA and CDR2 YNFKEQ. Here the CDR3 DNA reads TGTGCCAGCAGCAGGGGCTTTGACAATGAGCAGTACTTC. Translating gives CASSRGFDNEQYF.

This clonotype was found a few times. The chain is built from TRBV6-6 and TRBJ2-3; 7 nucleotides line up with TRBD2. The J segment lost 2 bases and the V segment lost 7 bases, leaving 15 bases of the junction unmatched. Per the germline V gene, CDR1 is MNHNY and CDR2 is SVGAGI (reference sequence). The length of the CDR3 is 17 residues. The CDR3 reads CASTSPGEGRLTDTQYF. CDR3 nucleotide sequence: TGTGCCAGCACTTCCCCCGGGGAGGGGCGGCTCACAGATACGCAGTATTTT.

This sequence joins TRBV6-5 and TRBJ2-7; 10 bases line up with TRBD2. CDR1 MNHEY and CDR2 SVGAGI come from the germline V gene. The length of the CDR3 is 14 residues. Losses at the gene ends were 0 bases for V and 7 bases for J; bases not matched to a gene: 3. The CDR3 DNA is TGTGCCAGCAGTTACTCGACTAGCGGGCCAGAGCAGTACTTC. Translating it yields CASSYSTSGPEQYF.

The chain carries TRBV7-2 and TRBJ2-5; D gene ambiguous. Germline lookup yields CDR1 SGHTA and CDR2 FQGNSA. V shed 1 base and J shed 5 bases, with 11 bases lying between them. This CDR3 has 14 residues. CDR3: CASSLGGNAETQYF. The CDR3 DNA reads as TGTGCCAGCAGCTTAGGGGGTAACGCGGAGACCCAGTACTTC.

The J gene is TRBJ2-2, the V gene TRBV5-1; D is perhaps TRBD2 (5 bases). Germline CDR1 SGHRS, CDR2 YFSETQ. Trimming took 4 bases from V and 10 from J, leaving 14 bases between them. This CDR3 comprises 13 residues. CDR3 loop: CASSVEAGLELFF. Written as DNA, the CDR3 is TGCGCCAGCAGCGTGGAGGCGGGTTTGGAGCTGTTTTTT.

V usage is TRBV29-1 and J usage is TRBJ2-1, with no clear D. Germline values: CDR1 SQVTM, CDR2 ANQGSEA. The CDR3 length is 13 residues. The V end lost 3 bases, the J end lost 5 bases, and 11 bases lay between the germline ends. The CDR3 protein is CSVDVTTDNEQFF. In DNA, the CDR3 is TGCAGCGTTGATGTGACGACTGACAATGAGCAGTTCTTC.

The CDR3 sequence is CASSQDHSGEQFF. The DNA of the CDR3 is TGTGCCAGCAGCCAAGACCATTCGGGTGAGCAGTTCTTC. V is TRBV4-2 and J is TRBJ2-1; D not certain. The V gene's germline CDR1 is LGHNA and CDR2 YNFKEQ. The germline V and J ends were trimmed by 0 bases and 9 bases, with 9 bases remaining between them. The CDR3 is 13 amino acids.

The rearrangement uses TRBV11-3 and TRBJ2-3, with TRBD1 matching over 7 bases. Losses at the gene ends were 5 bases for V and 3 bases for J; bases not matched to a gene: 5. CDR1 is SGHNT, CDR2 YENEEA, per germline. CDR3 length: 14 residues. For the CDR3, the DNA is TGTGCCAGCAGCGGGCAGACAGGGACAGATACGCAGTATTTT. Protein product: CASSGQTGTDTQYF.

The CDR3 nucleotides are TGTGCCAGCAGTTTAACGGGACAGGGCTTCTACGAGCAGTACTTC. Translation: CASSLTGQGFYEQYF. This sequence joins TRBV28 and TRBJ2-7; 9 bases match TRBD1. J lost 3 bases, V lost 2 bases, and 5 bases had no gene match. This CDR3 is built from 15 residues. CDR1 and CDR2 (germline): MDHEN, SYDVKM.

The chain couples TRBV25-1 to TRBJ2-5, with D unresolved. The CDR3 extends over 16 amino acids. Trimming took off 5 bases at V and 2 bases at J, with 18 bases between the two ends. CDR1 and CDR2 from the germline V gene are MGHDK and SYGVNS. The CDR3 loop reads CASSSLTGRRQETQYF. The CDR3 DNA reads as TGTGCCAGCAGTTCCCTCACTGGGCGGAGACAAGAGACCCAGTACTTC.

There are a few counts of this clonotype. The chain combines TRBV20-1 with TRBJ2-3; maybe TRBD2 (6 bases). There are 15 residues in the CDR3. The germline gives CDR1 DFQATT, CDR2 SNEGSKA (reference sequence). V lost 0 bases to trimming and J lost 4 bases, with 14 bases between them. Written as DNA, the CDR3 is TGCAGTGCTAGAGATATCGGGAGTGACCCAGATACGCAGTATTTT. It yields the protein CSARDIGSDPDTQYF.

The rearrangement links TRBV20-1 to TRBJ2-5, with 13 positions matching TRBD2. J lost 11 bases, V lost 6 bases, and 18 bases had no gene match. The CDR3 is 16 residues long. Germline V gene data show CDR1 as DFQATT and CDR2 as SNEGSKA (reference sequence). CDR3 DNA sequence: TGCAGTGCCAGTCAACCGGGACTAGCGGGATCACGTGAGCAGTACTTC. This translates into CSASQPGLAGSREQYF.

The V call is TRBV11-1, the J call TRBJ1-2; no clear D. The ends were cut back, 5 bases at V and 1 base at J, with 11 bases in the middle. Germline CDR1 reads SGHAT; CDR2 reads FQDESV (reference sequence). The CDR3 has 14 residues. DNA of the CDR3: TGTGCCAGCAGCCCAGTAGAGGGTAACTATGGCTACACCTTC. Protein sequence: CASSPVEGNYGYTF. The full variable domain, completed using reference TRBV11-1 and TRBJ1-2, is EAEVAQSPRYKITEKSQAVAFWCDPISGHATLYWYRQILGQGPELLVQFQDESVVDDSQLPKDRFSAERLKGVDSTLKIQPAELGDSAMYLCASSPVEGNYGYTFGSGTRLTVV.

DNA for the CDR3: TGCAGTGCTAGAACTGGCGGGAGGGCATATGAGACCCAGTACTTC. This translates into CSARTGGRAYETQYF. This rearrangement joins TRBV20-1 to TRBJ2-5, with 9 nucleotides matching TRBD2. The junction had 9 bases not matched to a gene; V was cut back by 2 bases and J by 5 bases. Germline CDR1 DFQATT, CDR2 SNEGSKA (reference sequence). This CDR3 comprises 15 residues.

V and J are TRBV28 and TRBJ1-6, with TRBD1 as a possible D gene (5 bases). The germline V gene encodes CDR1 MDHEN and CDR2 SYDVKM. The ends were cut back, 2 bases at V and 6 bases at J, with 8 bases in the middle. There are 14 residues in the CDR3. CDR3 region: CASSLEGLNSPLHF. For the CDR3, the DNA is TGTGCCAGCAGTTTAGAGGGGCTTAATTCACCCCTCCACTTT.